This T cell receptor (beta chain) was recovered during a study of tumor-infiltrating lymphocytes in glioblastoma multiforme. CDR1 and CDR2 from the germline V gene are DFQATT and SNEGSKA (reference sequence). The CDR3 spans 16 residues. Notes on this clonotype: Sequence at one end of the junction differs from germline and may be a read error.

Multiple V-beta primers and a C-beta primer amplified TCRB from RNA. Each CDR3 protein gets one entry after TCRdb re-called the multiplex PCR reads with MiXCR. Found here are 9,900 or so distinct CDR3 sequences, about 72% of them singletons; the top ten hold about 40%. The chain has TRBV20-1 and TRBJ2-2; possibly TRBD2 for D (5 bases). The sequencing input was brain tumor tissue. This clonotype was sampled from a male donor with glioblastoma. CDR3 sequence reads: CSASEAVDFNAGELLF. Here the CDR3 DNA reads TGCAGTGCTAGTGAGGCAGTTGACTTTAACGCCGGGGAGCTGCTTTTT.